This record looks at one TCR beta chain sequence and its context. The antigen is unknown. The entry originates in a study of cytomegalovirus exposure and HLA in healthy donors. Study findings and constraints: When presence/absence was analysed, sequencing depth was taken to be roughly uniform across donors. There were reportedly fewer N-insertions in an Asian-associated ancestry cluster than the approximately 600-donor mean, in a later analysis.

13 Jbeta primers and 60 Vbeta primers were used for the PCR. Repertoires were generated with immunoSEQ multiplex PCR, while TCRdb's copy carries only in-frame clones and drops some. Of 150,000 to 200,000 clones in the sample, roughly 85% are singletons; the top ten hold 2% to 2.5%. This clonotype was obtained from a woman between 45 and 60 years old in good health and CMV-seronegative. Sequencing was done on a sample of PBMCs.

CDR3 sequence: CASSQGQGWNQPQHF. Here the CDR3 DNA reads TGTGCCAGCAGCCAAGGACAGGGATGGAATCAGCCCCAGCATTTT. This chain links TRBV28 with TRBJ1-5; TRBD1 matches 8 bases. The CDR3 runs to 15 residues. The ends lost 6 bases at V and 4 bases at J; junction bases unmatched: 8. Germline CDR1 MDHEN, CDR2 SYDVKM.